The next 16 T cell receptor beta chains were all read from a single sample in a study of T cells in Graves' hyperthyroidism and ophthalmopathy. Amplification yielded TCR beta CDR3 regions, with RNA transcripts as the source. With the HTBI primer set, the TCR CDR3 went through a first round of RT-PCR. A single record per CDR3 protein comes from TCRdb applying MiXCR to the multiplex PCR reads. Among nearly 250,000 distinct CDR3 sequences, around 24% were seen once, and the ten largest hold about 40%. The sequenced material came from blood. Receptor source: a woman in her forties with Graves' ophthalmopathy.

The rearrangement joins TRBV20-1 to TRBJ1-1, with D perhaps matching TRBD1 (5 bases). V lost 3 bases, J lost 6 bases, and 17 bases lay in between. Germline V CDR1 and CDR2: DFQATT, SNEGSKA (reference sequence). This CDR3 comprises 14 residues. CDR3 in DNA: TGCAGTGCTAGCGTTCCAGGGACGCGGGCTGAAGCTTTCTTT. As protein: CSASVPGTRAEAFF.

This clonotype was counted ten times or more. The chain joins TRBV13 to TRBJ2-7; D is possibly TRBD2 (7 bases). CDR1 PRHDT and CDR2 FYEKMQ come from the germline V gene (reference sequence). CDR3 size: 13 residues. V lost 5 bases and J 7 bases, leaving 15 bases between the germline ends. The CDR3: CASSLRGAGEQYF. CDR3 DNA sequence: TGTGCCAGCAGCCTCCGGGGGGCGGGGGAGCAGTACTTC.

The sample holds many counts of this clonotype. This chain uses TRBV10-3 with TRBJ2-5; TRBD1 aligns across 9 bases. V lost 4 bases, J lost 4 bases, and 13 bases stayed unmatched. CDR1 and CDR2 (germline): ENHRY, SYGVKD. The CDR3 is 17 residues long. Here the CDR3 DNA reads TGTGCCATCAGTGGAGACAGGGGGTTAGGGGAGAGAGAGACCCAGTACTTC. Residues: CAISGDRGLGERETQYF.

In regard to this clonotype: An end of the junction differs from the germline gene, which may be a read error. J is TRBJ2-1 and V is TRBV3-1, with 9 bases matching TRBD2. The CDR3 runs to 15 residues. The V gene's germline CDR1 is LGHDT and CDR2 YNNKEL (reference sequence). As DNA, the CDR3 is TGTGTCAGCAGCCAAGCGGGAGGTTCTTACAATGAGCAGTTCTTC. Amino acids: CVSSQAGGSYNEQFF.

The table lists this clonotype with many counts. The chain carries TRBV7-2 and TRBJ1-1; the D is unclear. From germline, CDR1 is SGHTA and CDR2 FQGNSA. Trimming left V 5 bases short and J 1 base short, with 14 bases between. The CDR3 extends over 15 amino acids. The CDR3 DNA sequence: TGTGCCAGCAGCCCATCTAGCGGGAGGAACACTGAAGCTTTCTTT. This sequence encodes CASSPSSGRNTEAFF. The full variable domain, its missing parts supplied by reference TRBV7-2 and TRBJ1-1, is GAGVSQSPSNKVTEKGKDVELRCDPISGHTALYWYRQSLGQGLEFLIYFQGNSAPDKSGLPSDRFSAERTGGSVSTLTIQRTQQEDSAVYLCASSPSSGRNTEAFFGQGTRLTVV.

This clonotype was recorded at least ten times. CDR3: CARNSYEQYF. CDR3 in DNA: TGTGCTAGGAATTCCTACGAGCAGTACTTC. The chain uses TRBV2 and TRBJ2-7; D is uncertain. CDR3 length: 10 residues. The germline V gene has CDR1 SNHLY and CDR2 FYNNEI. The whole variable domain, remainder taken from reference TRBV2 and TRBJ2-7, is EPEVTQTPSHQVTQMGQEVILRCVPISNHLYFYWYRQILGQKVEFLVSFYNNEISEKSEIFDDQFSVERPDGSNFTLKIRSTKLEDSAMYFCARNSYEQYFGPGTRLTVT.

This clonotype was detected ten times or more. The chain combines TRBV15 with TRBJ1-5; D perhaps matches TRBD1 (6 bases). The CDR3 totals 17 residues. Looked up from germline, CDR1 is LNHNV and CDR2 is YYDKDF (reference sequence). Trimming cost V 3 bases and J 2 bases, with 17 bases left between them. CDR3 sequence reads: CATSRPGQGMGNQPQHF. CDR3 in DNA: TGTGCCACCAGCAGGCCGGGGCAGGGGATGGGCAATCAGCCCCAGCATTTT.

This clonotype was seen a handful of times. V gene TRBV5-1 combines with J gene TRBJ2-2, with 13 bases that match TRBD2. J lost 4 bases, V lost 0 bases, and 6 bases had no gene match. The V gene's germline CDR1 is SGHRS and CDR2 YFSETQ. The CDR3 covers 18 residues. The CDR3 here is CASSLEGTSGMRTGELFF. The CDR3, as DNA: TGCGCCAGCAGCTTGGAGGGGACTAGCGGGATGCGCACCGGGGAGCTGTTTTTT.

The chain joins TRBV20-1 to TRBJ2-5; the D is unclear. Germline CDR1 is DFQATT and CDR2 is SNEGSKA (reference sequence). With 3 bases removed from V and 3 bases from J, the gap between germline ends came to 5 bases. CDR3 size: 11 residues. CDR3 protein: CSASLKETQYF. CDR3 coding DNA: TGCAGTGCTAGTCTAAAAGAGACCCAGTACTTC.

This clonotype was seen at least ten times. The V and J genes are TRBV3-1 and TRBJ1-1; D remains ambiguous. V lost 1 base, J lost 0 bases, and 6 bases lay in between. Germline-derived CDR1 and CDR2 are LGHDT and YNNKEL (reference sequence). CDR3 length: 14 residues. CDR3 residues: CASSQAGMNTEAFF. Here the CDR3 DNA reads TGTGCCAGCAGCCAAGCCGGGATGAACACTGAAGCTTTCTTT.

This clonotype was seen many times. A read error may produce the germline difference seen at one junction end. The genes are TRBV6-1 and TRBJ2-1, with 12 bases matching TRBD1. CDR3 length equals 14 residues. Germline V lookup: CDR1 MNHNS, CDR2 SASEGT. CDR3 loop: CASNTGTGGGRVDF. CDR3 nucleotides: TGTGCCAGCAATACCGGGACAGGGGGCGGGAGGGTTGACTTC.

There are many counts of this clonotype. The chain employs TRBV2 and TRBJ1-2, with 8 bases matching TRBD1. Germline V CDR1 and CDR2: SNHLY, FYNNEI. The CDR3 extends over 14 amino acids. Trimming removed 3 bases from V and 2 bases from J; junction bases left unmatched: 2. The CDR3 nucleotides read TGTGCCAGCAGTGACCCAGGGGGCAACTATGGCTACACCTTC. Protein sequence: CASSDPGGNYGYTF.

This clonotype was seen many times. The CDR3 DNA sequence: TGTGCCAGCAGCCCAGGACAGTCTTCCTCCTACGAGCAGTACTTC. Translated, it gives CASSPGQSSSYEQYF. V and J are TRBV11-2 and TRBJ2-7, with D tentatively TRBD1 (6 bases). V lost 5 bases and J 0 bases, leaving 14 bases between the germline ends. CDR1 and CDR2 (germline): SGHAT, FQNNGV. CDR3 length equals 15 residues.

V is TRBV6-1 and J is TRBJ2-2, with D perhaps given as TRBD1 or TRBD2 (5 bases each). The CDR3 is 12 amino acids. Germline loops: CDR1 MNHNS, CDR2 SASEGT. Trimming left V 2 bases short and J 14 bases short, with 12 bases between. CDR3 nucleotides: TGTGCCAGCAGTGAACGAGGGGAATGTCTGTTTTTT. Its translation: CASSERGECLFF.

This clonotype was picked up a small number of times. The gene calls are TRBV24-1 and TRBJ1-5; unclear D gene. Trimming stripped 3 bases from V and 7 bases from J, with 9 bases between. The CDR3 runs 13 residues. Germline-derived CDR1 and CDR2 are KGHDR and SFDVKD. The chain's CDR3 is CATSDGVNQPQHF. The CDR3 nucleotides read TGTGCCACCAGTGATGGGGTTAACCAGCCCCAGCATTTT.

This clonotype was seen many times. The chain combines TRBV5-6 with TRBJ2-5; TRBD1 might be the D (7 bases). Germline V gene lookup returns CDR1 SGHDT and CDR2 YYEEEE. Trimming took 3 bases from V and 5 from J, leaving 17 bases between them. This CDR3 comprises 15 residues. The CDR3 coding sequence is TGTGCCAGCAGCTCAGGAGGGGGCCTGGGGGAGACCCAGTACTTC. Encoded protein: CASSSGGGLGETQYF.